This T cell receptor beta chain was captured by sequencing in a study of blood T cells in healthy people across ages. Next came a second PCR, run for about 7 to 12 cycles, which used a sample-barcoded 5' primer along with a J-beta primer mix. TCRdb fed the 5' RACE reads into MiXCR, producing one record per CDR3 protein. The table includes fewer than 800,000 distinct CDR3 sequences, approximately 25% detected once. Between the trimmed V and J ends, which lost 4 bases and 4 bases, there was a span of 19 bases. The CDR3 consists of 16 residues. Germline V lookup: CDR1 SGHTA, CDR2 FQGTGA. The same specimen was also included in a second study, on T cells of mothers and their children.

The source of this sequence is a boy aged 5-17 years in good health. The material sequenced was blood. V is TRBV7-3 and J is TRBJ1-1; D unresolved. In nucleotides, the CDR3 is TGTGCCAGCAGCTCAACCCCACTAGGGCCGGGCACTGAAGCTTTCTTT. Protein product: CASSSTPLGPGTEAFF.